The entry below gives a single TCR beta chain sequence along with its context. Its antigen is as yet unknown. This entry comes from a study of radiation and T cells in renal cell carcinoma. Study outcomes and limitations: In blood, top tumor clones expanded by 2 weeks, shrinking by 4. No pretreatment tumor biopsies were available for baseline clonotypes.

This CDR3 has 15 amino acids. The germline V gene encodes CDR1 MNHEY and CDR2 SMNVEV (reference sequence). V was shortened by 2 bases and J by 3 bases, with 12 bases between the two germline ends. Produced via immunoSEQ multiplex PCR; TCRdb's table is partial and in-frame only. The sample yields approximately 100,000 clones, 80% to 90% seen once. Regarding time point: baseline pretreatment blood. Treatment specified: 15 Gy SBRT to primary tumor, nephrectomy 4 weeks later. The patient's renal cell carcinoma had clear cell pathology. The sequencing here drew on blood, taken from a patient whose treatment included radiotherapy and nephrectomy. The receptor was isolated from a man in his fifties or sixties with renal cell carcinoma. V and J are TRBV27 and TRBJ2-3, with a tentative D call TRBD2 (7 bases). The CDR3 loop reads CASSLIRGATDTQYF. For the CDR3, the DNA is TGTGCCAGCAGTTTAATCCGGGGGGCTACAGATACGCAGTATTTT.